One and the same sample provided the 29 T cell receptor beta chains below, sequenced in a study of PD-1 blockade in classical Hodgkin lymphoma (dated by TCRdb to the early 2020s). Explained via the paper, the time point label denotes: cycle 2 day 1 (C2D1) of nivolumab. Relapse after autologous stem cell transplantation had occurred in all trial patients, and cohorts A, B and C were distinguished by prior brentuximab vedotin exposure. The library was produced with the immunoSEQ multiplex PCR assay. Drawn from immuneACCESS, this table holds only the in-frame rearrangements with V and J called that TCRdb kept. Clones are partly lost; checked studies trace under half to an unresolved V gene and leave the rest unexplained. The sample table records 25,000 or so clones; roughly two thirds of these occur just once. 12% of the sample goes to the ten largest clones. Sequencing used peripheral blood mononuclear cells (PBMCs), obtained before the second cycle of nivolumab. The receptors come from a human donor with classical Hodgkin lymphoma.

For the CDR3, the DNA is TGTGCTAGTGGTTTGGTACGGGGCGGGAGGGCCGACACCGGGGAGCTGTTTTTT. It encodes CASGLVRGGRADTGELFF. The chain links TRBV12-5 to TRBJ2-2; 9 bases line up with TRBD2. V lost 0 bases, J lost 3 bases, and 8 bases stayed unmatched. The CDR3 sequence is 18 residues long. Germline CDR1 and CDR2: LGHNT and FRNRAP.

In DNA, the CDR3 is TGTGCCAGCAGCCCCTCCATGTCCAATCAGCCCCAGCATTTT. Amino acid sequence: CASSPSMSNQPQHF. The rearrangement uses TRBV5-6 and TRBJ1-5; D uncertain. This CDR3 contains 14 residues. V lost 4 bases, J lost 3 bases, and 11 bases lay in between. CDR1 and CDR2 from the germline V gene are SGHDT and YYEEEE.

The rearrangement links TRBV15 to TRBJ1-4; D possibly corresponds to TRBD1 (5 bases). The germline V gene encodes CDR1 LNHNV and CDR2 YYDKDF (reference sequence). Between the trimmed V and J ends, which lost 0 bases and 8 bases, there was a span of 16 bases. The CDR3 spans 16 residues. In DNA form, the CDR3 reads TGTGCCACCAGCAGAGATCCCCGAGGGGCACACGAAAAACTGTTTTTT. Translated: CATSRDPRGAHEKLFF.

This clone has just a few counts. The DNA for the CDR3 is TGTGCCAGCAGTCCTGATCTGGCCTACGAGCAGTACTTC. The encoded protein is CASSPDLAYEQYF. The J gene is TRBJ2-7, the V gene TRBV6-5; D not certain. The CDR3 is 13 residues long. The V gene lost 5 bases and the J gene lost 2 bases, with 10 bases spanning the gap. Germline V gene lookup returns CDR1 MNHEY and CDR2 SVGAGI.

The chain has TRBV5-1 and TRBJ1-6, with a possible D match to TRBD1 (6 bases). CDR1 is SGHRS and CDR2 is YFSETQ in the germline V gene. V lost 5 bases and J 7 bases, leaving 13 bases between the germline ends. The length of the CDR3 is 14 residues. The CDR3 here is CASRSDRSNSPLHF. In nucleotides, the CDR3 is TGCGCCAGCAGATCCGACAGGTCGAATTCACCCCTCCACTTT.

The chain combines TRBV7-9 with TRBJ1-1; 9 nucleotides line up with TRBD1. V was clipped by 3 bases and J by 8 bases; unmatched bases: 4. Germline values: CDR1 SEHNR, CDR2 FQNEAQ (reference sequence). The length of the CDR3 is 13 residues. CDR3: CASSLGQGREAFF. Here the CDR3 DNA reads TGTGCCAGCAGCTTGGGACAGGGCAGAGAAGCTTTCTTT.

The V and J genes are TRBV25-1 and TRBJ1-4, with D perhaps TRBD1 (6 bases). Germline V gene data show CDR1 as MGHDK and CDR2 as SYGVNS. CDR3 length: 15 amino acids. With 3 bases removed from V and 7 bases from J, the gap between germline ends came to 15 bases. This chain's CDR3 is CASSDGGAGGEKLFF. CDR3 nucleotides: TGTGCCAGCAGTGATGGGGGGGCGGGCGGTGAAAAACTGTTTTTT.

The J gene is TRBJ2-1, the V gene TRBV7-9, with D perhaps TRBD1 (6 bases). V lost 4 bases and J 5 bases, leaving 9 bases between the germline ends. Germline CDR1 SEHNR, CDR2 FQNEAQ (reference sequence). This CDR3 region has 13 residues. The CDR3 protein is CASSWDIDNEQFF. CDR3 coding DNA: TGTGCCAGCAGCTGGGACATCGACAATGAGCAGTTCTTC.

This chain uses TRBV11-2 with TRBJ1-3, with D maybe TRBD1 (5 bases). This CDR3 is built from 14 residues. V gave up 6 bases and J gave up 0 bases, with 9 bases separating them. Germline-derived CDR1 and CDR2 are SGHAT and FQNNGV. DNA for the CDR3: TGTGCCAGCAGATCAGGGAACTCTGGAAACACCATATATTTT. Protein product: CASRSGNSGNTIYF.

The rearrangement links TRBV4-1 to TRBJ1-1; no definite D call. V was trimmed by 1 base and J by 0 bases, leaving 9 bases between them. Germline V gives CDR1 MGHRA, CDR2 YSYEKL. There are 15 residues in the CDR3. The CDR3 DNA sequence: TGCGCCAGCAGCCAAGGAAGGACGCTGAACACTGAAGCTTTCTTT. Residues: CASSQGRTLNTEAFF.

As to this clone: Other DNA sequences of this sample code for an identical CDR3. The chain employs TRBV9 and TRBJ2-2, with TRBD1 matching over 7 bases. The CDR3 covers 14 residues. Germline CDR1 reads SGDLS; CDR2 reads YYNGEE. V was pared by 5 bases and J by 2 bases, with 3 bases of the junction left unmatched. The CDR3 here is CASRGQTNTGELFF. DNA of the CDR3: TGTGCCAGCAGGGGACAGACAAACACCGGGGAGCTGTTTTTT.

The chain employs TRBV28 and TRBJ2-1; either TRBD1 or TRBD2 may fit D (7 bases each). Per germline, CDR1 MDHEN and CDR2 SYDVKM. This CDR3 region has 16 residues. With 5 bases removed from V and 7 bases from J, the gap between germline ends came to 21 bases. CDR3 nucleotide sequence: TGTGCCAGCAGTCCCAGCGGGACAGCAGTTGAGAATGAGCAGTTCTTC. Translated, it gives CASSPSGTAVENEQFF.

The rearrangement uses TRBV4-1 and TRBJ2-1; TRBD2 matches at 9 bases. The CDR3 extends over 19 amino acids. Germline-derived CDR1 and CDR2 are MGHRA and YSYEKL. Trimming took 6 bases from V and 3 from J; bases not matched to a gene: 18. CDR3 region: CASSQSWPPLAGIYNEQFF. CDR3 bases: TGCGCCAGCAGTCAAAGTTGGCCCCCACTAGCGGGCATCTACAATGAGCAGTTCTTC.

The CDR3, as DNA: TGCGCCAGCAGCCAAGATGTTGGGACAGGGGCGGTCGAAAAACTGTTTTTT. This codes for CASSQDVGTGAVEKLFF. The rearrangement joins TRBV4-3 to TRBJ1-4; 10 bases agree with TRBD1. V lost 0 bases, J lost 8 bases, and 9 bases stayed unmatched. The germline V gene encodes CDR1 LGHNA and CDR2 YSLEER. The CDR3 spans 17 residues.

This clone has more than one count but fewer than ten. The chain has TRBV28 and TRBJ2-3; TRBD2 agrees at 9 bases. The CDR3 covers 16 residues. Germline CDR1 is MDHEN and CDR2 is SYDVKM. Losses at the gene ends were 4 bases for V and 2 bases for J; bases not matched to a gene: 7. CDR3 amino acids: CASSSTSGGFTDTQYF. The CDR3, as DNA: TGTGCCAGCAGTTCAACGAGCGGGGGGTTCACAGATACGCAGTATTTT.

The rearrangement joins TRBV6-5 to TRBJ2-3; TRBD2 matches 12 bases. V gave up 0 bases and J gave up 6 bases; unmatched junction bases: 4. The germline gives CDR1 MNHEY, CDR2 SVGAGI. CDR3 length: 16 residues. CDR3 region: CASSYSPSGGVDTQYF. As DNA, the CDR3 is TGTGCCAGCAGTTACTCCCCTAGCGGGGGGGTGGATACGCAGTATTTT.

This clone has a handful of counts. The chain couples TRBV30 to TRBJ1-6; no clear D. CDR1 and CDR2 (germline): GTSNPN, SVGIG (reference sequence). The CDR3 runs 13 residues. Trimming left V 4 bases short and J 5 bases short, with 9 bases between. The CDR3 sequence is CAWTQLNNSPLHF. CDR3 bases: TGTGCCTGGACACAGCTCAATAATTCACCCCTCCACTTT.

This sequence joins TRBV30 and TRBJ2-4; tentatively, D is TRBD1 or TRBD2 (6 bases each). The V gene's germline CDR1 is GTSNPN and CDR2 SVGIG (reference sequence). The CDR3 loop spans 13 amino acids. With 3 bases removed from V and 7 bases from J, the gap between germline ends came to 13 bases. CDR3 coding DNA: TGTGCCTGGAGCGACCAAGGGGGGAACATTCAGTACTTC. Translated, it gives CAWSDQGGNIQYF.

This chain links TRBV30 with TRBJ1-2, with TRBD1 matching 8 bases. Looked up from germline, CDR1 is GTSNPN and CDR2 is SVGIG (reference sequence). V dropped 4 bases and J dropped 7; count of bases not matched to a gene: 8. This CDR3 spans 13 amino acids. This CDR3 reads CAWNAGQGLGYTF. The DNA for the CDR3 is TGTGCCTGGAACGCCGGACAGGGACTTGGCTACACCTTC.

The CDR3 is CASSLPTGTGHTDTQYF. In DNA, the CDR3 is TGTGCCAGCAGTTTGCCAACCGGGACAGGGCACACAGATACGCAGTATTTT. This sequence joins TRBV28 and TRBJ2-3, with 9 bases matching TRBD1. This CDR3 has 17 residues. Germline trimming cut 3 bases from V and 2 bases from J; bases unmatched to any gene: 9. CDR1 is MDHEN, CDR2 SYDVKM, per germline.

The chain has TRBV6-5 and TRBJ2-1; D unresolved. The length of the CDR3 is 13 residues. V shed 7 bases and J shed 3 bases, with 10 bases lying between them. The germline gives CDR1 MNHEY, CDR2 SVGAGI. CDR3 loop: CASMGSSYNEQFF. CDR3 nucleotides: TGTGCCAGCATGGGATCAAGCTACAATGAGCAGTTCTTC.

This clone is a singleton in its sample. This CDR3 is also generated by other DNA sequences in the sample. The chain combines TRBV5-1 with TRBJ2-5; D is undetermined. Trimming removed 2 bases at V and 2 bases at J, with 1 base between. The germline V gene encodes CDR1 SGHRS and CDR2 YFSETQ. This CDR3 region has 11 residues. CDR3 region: CASSLQETQYF. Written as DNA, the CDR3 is TGCGCCAGCAGCTTACAAGAGACCCAGTACTTC.

CDR3 coding DNA: TGTGCCAGCACCCAGGTGGAGGGTAGTTCACCCCTCCACTTT. This gives the protein CASTQVEGSSPLHF. This rearrangement joins TRBV7-9 to TRBJ1-6; D call uncertain. V was trimmed by 7 bases and J by 9 bases, leaving 16 bases between them. This CDR3 is built from 14 residues. Germline V CDR1 and CDR2: SEHNR, FQNEAQ (reference sequence). The full variable domain, with the rest looked up from reference TRBV7-9 and TRBJ1-6, is DTGVSQNPRHKITKRGQNVTFRCDPISEHNRLYWYRQTLGQGPEFLTYFQNEAQLEKSRLLSDRFSAERPKGSFSTLEIQRTEQGDSAMYLCASTQVEGSSPLHFGNGTRLTVT.

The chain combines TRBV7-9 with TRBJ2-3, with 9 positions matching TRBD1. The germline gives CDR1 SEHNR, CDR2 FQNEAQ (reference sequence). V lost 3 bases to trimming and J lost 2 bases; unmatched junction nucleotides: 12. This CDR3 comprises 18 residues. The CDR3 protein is CASSFGTGKHKDTDTQYF. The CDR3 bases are TGTGCCAGCAGCTTTGGGACAGGGAAACACAAAGACACAGATACGCAGTATTTT.

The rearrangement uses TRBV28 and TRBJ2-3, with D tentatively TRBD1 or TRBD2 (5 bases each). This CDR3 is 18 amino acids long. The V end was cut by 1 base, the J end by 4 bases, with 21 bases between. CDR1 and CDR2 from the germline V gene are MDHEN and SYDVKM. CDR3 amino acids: CASSLYSRSGTKPDTQYF. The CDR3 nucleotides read TGTGCCAGCAGTTTATATTCCCGGTCGGGGACCAAGCCAGATACGCAGTATTTT. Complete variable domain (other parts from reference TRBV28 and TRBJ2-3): DVKVTQSSRYLVKRTGEKVFLECVQDMDHENMFWYRQDPGLGLRLIYFSYDVKMKEKGDIPEGYSVSREKKERFSLILESASTNQTSMYLCASSLYSRSGTKPDTQYFGPGTRLTVL.

CDR3 coding DNA: TGTGCCAGCAGCCTAGGGGCGAGGACTGAAGCTTTCTTT. Translated: CASSLGARTEAFF. The chain recombines TRBV25-1 with TRBJ1-1; D is possibly TRBD1 (5 bases). Germline V CDR1 and CDR2: MGHDK, SYGVNS. The CDR3 loop spans 13 amino acids. The V gene lost 6 bases and the J gene lost 5 bases, with 13 bases spanning the gap.

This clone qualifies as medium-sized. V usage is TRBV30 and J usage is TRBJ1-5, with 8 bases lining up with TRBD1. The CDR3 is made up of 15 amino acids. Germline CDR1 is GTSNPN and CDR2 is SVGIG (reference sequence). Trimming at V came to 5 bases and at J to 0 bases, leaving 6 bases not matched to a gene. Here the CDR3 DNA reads TGTGCCTGGGGGACAGGAGACTATAGCAATCAGCCCCAGCATTTT. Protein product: CAWGTGDYSNQPQHF. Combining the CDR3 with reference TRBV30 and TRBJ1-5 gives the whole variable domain SQTIHQWPATLVQPVGSPLSLECTVEGTSNPNLYWYRQAAGRGLQLLFYSVGIGQISSEVPQNLSASRPQDRQFILSSKKLLLSDSGFYLCAWGTGDYSNQPQHFGDGTRLSIL.

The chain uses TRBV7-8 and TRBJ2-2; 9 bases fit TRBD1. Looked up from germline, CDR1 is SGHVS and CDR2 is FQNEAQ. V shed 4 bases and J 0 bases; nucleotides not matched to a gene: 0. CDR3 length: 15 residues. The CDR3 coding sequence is TGTGCCAGCAGCTGGGACAGGGCGAACACCGGGGAGCTGTTTTTT. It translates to CASSWDRANTGELFF.

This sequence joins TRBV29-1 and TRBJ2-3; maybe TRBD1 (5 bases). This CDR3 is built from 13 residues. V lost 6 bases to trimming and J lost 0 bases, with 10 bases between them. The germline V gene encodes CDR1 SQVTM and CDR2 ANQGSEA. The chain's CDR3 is CSVGPDSTDTQYF. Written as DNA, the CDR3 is TGCAGCGTGGGGCCGGATAGCACAGATACGCAGTATTTT.